This T cell receptor (beta chain) originates from a study of cytomegalovirus exposure and HLA in healthy donors. The trim removed 9 bases at V and 1 base at J, leaving 11 bases unmatched. The CDR3 spans 15 residues. Germline V gene sequence: CDR1 SGHRS, CDR2 YFSETQ. This clone has just a few counts. The study ran its PCR with 60 Vbeta and 13 Jbeta primers. TCRdb keeps only in-frame clones here, not all; method: immunoSEQ multiplex PCR. The table records about 130,000 clones, 72% of them present only once. The sample comprised PBMCs. The V gene is TRBV5-1, the J gene TRBJ2-3, with 7 positions matching TRBD1. The clonotype was recovered from a man over 45 in good health and CMV-seropositive. The CDR3 DNA reads as TGCGCCACCGCCTCACAGGGGAGTGGCACAGATACGCAGTATTTT. Translating gives CATASQGSGTDTQYF.